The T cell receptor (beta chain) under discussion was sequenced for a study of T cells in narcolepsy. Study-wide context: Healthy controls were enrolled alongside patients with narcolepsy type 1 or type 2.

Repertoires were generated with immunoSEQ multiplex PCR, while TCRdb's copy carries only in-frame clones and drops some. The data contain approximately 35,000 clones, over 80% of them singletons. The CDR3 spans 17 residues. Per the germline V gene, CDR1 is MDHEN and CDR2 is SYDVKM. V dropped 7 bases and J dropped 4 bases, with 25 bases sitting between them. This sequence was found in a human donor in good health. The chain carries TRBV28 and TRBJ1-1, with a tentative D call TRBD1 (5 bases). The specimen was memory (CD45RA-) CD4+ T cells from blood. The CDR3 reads CASIIAGTPSAGTEAFF. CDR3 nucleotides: TGTGCCAGCATAATCGCGGGGACTCCATCAGCGGGCACTGAAGCTTTCTTT.